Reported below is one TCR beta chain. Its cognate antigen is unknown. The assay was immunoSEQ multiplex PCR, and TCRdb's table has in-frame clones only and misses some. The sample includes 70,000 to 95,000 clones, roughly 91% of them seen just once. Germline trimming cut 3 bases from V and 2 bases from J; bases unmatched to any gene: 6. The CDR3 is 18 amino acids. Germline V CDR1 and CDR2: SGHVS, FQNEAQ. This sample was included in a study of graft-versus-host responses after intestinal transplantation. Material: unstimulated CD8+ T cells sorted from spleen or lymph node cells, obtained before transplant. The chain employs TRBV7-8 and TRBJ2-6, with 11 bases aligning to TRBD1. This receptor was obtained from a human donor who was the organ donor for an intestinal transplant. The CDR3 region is CASSLGQGVLTGANVLTF. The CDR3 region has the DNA TGTGCCAGCAGCTTGGGACAGGGGGTCCTCACTGGGGCCAACGTCCTGACTTTC.